The 12 T cell receptor beta chains given below trace back to one sample, sequenced in a study of blood T cell repertoires in COVID-19. Produced via immunoSEQ multiplex PCR; TCRdb's table is partial and in-frame only. The data show some 60,000 clones, 65% to 90% seen once. The sample was peripheral blood. These receptors originate from a human donor in a cohort sampled during active COVID-19.

The rearrangement links TRBV7-8 to TRBJ1-5; D might be TRBD1 (6 bases). Germline V gene data show CDR1 as SGHVS and CDR2 as FQNEAQ. V lost 0 bases and J 7 bases, leaving 16 bases between the germline ends. The CDR3 is 16 residues long. CDR3: CASSLAGGGGRQPQHF. In nucleotides, the CDR3 is TGTGCCAGCAGCTTAGCGGGAGGCGGGGGCCGGCAGCCCCAGCATTTT.

This chain joins TRBV7-3 and TRBJ2-7, with a weak D call TRBD1 (6 bases). The ends were cut back, 4 bases at V and 2 bases at J, with 15 bases in the middle. This CDR3 spans 15 amino acids. Germline V gene lookup returns CDR1 SGHTA and CDR2 FQGTGA. CDR3 sequence (DNA): TGTGCCAGCAGCTCCAAACCGGGACAACCCTACGAGCAGTACTTC. This gives the protein CASSSKPGQPYEQYF.

This clone has a single count. The chain couples TRBV18 to TRBJ1-1; the match to TRBD1 covers 9 bases. The V and J ends lost 1 base and 0 bases, in that order; junction bases with no gene match: 9. The CDR3 runs to 18 residues. From germline, CDR1 is KGHSH and CDR2 LQKENI. Here the CDR3 reads CASSPRFGQGLMNTEAFF. CDR3 nucleotides: TGTGCCAGCTCACCACGGTTCGGACAGGGGTTAATGAACACTGAAGCTTTCTTT.

The chain links TRBV5-4 to TRBJ2-5; 10 bases are shared with TRBD2. Germline-derived CDR1 and CDR2 are SGHNT and YYREEE (reference sequence). V gave up 0 bases and J gave up 1 base; unmatched junction bases: 9. The CDR3 loop spans 18 amino acids. CDR3 in DNA: TGTGCCAGCAGCTTGGCGGGGGCTAGCGGGGGCCGCCAAGAGACCCAGTACTTC. It encodes CASSLAGASGGRQETQYF.

The chain recombines TRBV11-2 with TRBJ1-2, with 7 bases aligning to TRBD1. The CDR3 totals 15 residues. Germline values: CDR1 SGHAT, CDR2 FQNNGV. The V and J ends lost 6 bases and 2 bases, in that order; junction bases with no gene match: 9. DNA of the CDR3: TGTGCCAGCAGATCCGGGACAGCAAGCAACTATGGCTACACCTTC. Residues: CASRSGTASNYGYTF.

The chain carries TRBV4-1 and TRBJ2-7; D is uncertain. Germline CDR1 is MGHRA and CDR2 is YSYEKL. The CDR3 has 15 amino acids. V dropped 0 bases and J dropped 0 bases, with 9 bases sitting between them. The CDR3 sequence: CASSQDRVSSYEQYF. CDR3 sequence (DNA): TGCGCCAGCAGCCAAGATCGAGTTAGCTCCTACGAGCAGTACTTC.

V gene TRBV4-2 combines with J gene TRBJ1-1; 7 bases are shared with TRBD1. Trimming took 1 base from V and 7 from J; bases not matched to a gene: 6. The CDR3 loop spans 14 amino acids. Germline assignment: CDR1 LGHNA and CDR2 YNFKEQ. This CDR3 reads CASSQGGGRDEAFF. CDR3 sequence (DNA): TGTGCCAGCAGCCAAGGAGGGGGCCGGGATGAAGCTTTCTTT.

The chain has TRBV11-2 and TRBJ2-7; a weak D match, TRBD1 (6 bases). Germline-derived CDR1 and CDR2 are SGHAT and FQNNGV. Trimming pared 3 bases from V and 4 bases from J, leaving 7 bases between. The CDR3 length is 12 residues. Written as DNA, the CDR3 is TGTGCCAGCAGCTTGACAGGTTACGAGCAGTACTTC. Its translation: CASSLTGYEQYF.

The J gene is TRBJ1-5, the V gene TRBV2, with 8 bases matching TRBD1. Germline lookup yields CDR1 SNHLY and CDR2 FYNNEI. V trimming: 5 bases; J trimming: 3 bases; junction bases outside the gene matches: 3. This CDR3 is 14 amino acids long. The CDR3 sequence is CASSRQGFNQPQHF. In nucleotides, the CDR3 is TGTGCCAGCAGTCGACAGGGGTTCAATCAGCCCCAGCATTTT.

This rearrangement joins TRBV6-5 to TRBJ2-7; 9 bases map to TRBD1. The CDR3 totals 14 residues. V trimming: 5 bases; J trimming: 6 bases; junction bases outside the gene matches: 8. CDR1 is MNHEY, CDR2 SVGAGI, per germline. CDR3 region: CASSTTGGGFEQYF. The CDR3 DNA sequence: TGTGCCAGCAGTACTACAGGGGGCGGCTTCGAGCAGTACTTC.

The chain joins TRBV11-2 to TRBJ2-7, with 8 bases matching TRBD1. This CDR3 has 15 residues. Germline V gene sequence: CDR1 SGHAT, CDR2 FQNNGV. Germline trimming cut 5 bases from V and 3 bases from J; bases unmatched to any gene: 9. The DNA of the CDR3 is TGTGCCAGCAGCCACCCCCGGGACAGGCGCTACGAGCAGTACTTC. Amino acids: CASSHPRDRRYEQYF.

The chain employs TRBV19 and TRBJ1-4; 7 positions match TRBD1. The J segment lost 12 bases and the V segment lost 9 bases, leaving 19 bases of the junction unmatched. This CDR3 is 15 amino acids long. Germline V gene lookup returns CDR1 LNHDA and CDR2 SQIVND (reference sequence). CDR3 coding DNA: TGTGCCAGCCGCCGCGGGACAGACGACCGAAATGAACTGTTTTTT. Translation gives CASRRGTDDRNELFF.